Each of the 24 T cell receptor beta chains below was sequenced from the same sample in a study of cytomegalovirus exposure and HLA in healthy donors. Primers for the PCR totalled 60 Vbeta and 13 Jbeta. Libraries were prepared by immunoSEQ multiplex PCR; TCRdb keeps only in-frame clonotypes and omits some of them. This table holds around 140,000 clones. The sample consisted of PBMCs. All receptors derive from a male donor in good health and CMV-seronegative.

The gene calls are TRBV5-5 and TRBJ2-1; tentatively, D is TRBD2 (6 bases). Germline V gene sequence: CDR1 SGHKS, CDR2 YYEKEE (reference sequence). Between the trimmed V and J ends, which lost 5 bases and 0 bases, there was a span of 15 bases. This CDR3 has 16 amino acids. CDR3: CASSRVAESSYNEQFF. The DNA for the CDR3 is TGTGCCAGCAGTAGAGTAGCGGAGAGCTCCTACAATGAGCAGTTCTTC.

The chain couples TRBV11-1 to TRBJ2-1; 12 bases fit TRBD2. V trimming: 1 base; J trimming: 4 bases; junction bases outside the gene matches: 5. The germline gives CDR1 SGHAT, CDR2 FQDESV (reference sequence). CDR3 size: 17 residues. CDR3 sequence: CASSLGLAGGVYNEQFF. In DNA, the CDR3 is TGTGCCAGCAGCTTAGGGCTAGCGGGGGGGGTTTACAATGAGCAGTTCTTC.

The V call is TRBV30, the J call TRBJ2-3; D not resolved. Germline assignment: CDR1 GTSNPN and CDR2 SVGIG (reference sequence). V lost 0 bases and J 6 bases, leaving 4 bases between the germline ends. The CDR3 runs 11 residues. CDR3 bases: TGTGCCTGGAGTGTTTCTGATACGCAGTATTTT. It is translated as CAWSVSDTQYF.

The gene calls are TRBV7-9 and TRBJ2-7; D is undetermined. V lost 1 base, J lost 2 bases, and 12 bases lay in between. Per germline, CDR1 SEHNR and CDR2 FQNEAQ (reference sequence). There are 15 residues in the CDR3. The CDR3 DNA reads TGTGCCAGCAGCTTAGATACCGGAGCCACCTACGAGCAGTACTTC. Residues: CASSLDTGATYEQYF. Using reference TRBV7-9 and TRBJ2-7 for the parts outside the CDR3, the full variable domain is DTGVSQNPRHKITKRGQNVTFRCDPISEHNRLYWYRQTLGQGPEFLTYFQNEAQLEKSRLLSDRFSAERPKGSFSTLEIQRTEQGDSAMYLCASSLDTGATYEQYFGPGTRLTVT.

V and J are TRBV15 and TRBJ2-1, with 11 bases that match TRBD1. CDR1 LNHNV and CDR2 YYDKDF come from the germline V gene (reference sequence). The CDR3 has 17 residues. Trimming cost V 2 bases and J 3 bases; bases outside gene matches: 6. The CDR3 protein is CATSRSRDRGYYNEQFF. DNA for the CDR3: TGTGCCACCAGCAGATCCCGGGACAGGGGGTACTACAATGAGCAGTTCTTC.

V and J are TRBV28 and TRBJ2-5, with 12 bases identical to TRBD1. Germline CDR1 is MDHEN and CDR2 is SYDVKM. The CDR3 has 16 amino acids. The junction had 2 bases not matched to a gene; V was cut back by 2 bases and J by 1 base. In DNA, the CDR3 is TGTGCCAGCAGTTTAGGGACAGGGGGCCGCCAAGAGACCCAGTACTTC. It encodes CASSLGTGGRQETQYF.

J is TRBJ2-7 and V is TRBV18, with TRBD2 matching over 7 bases. There are 15 residues in the CDR3. The V gene end was trimmed by 3 bases and the J gene end by 0 bases; junction bases not matched to a gene: 5. Per germline, CDR1 KGHSH and CDR2 LQKENI. CDR3 bases: TGTGCCAGCTCACCGGGGAGGGAAGGCTCCTACGAGCAGTACTTC. Translation gives CASSPGREGSYEQYF.

The chain has TRBV5-5 and TRBJ1-5; no definite D call. V was clipped by 2 bases and J by 4 bases, with 10 bases between them. The V gene's germline CDR1 is SGHKS and CDR2 YYEKEE (reference sequence). The CDR3 is 14 residues long. CDR3 nucleotides: TGTGCCAGCAGCTTCGCGACGGGGAATCAGCCCCAGCATTTT. Protein product: CASSFATGNQPQHF.

This rearrangement joins TRBV28 to TRBJ2-1; 8 bases are shared with TRBD1. Germline V CDR1 and CDR2: MDHEN, SYDVKM. This CDR3 is 13 amino acids long. The V gene end was trimmed by 5 bases and the J gene end by 8 bases; junction bases not matched to a gene: 5. The CDR3 nucleotides are TGTGCCAGCAGTCCTCAGGGGGCGGATGAGCAGTTCTTC. Translated: CASSPQGADEQFF.

The genes are TRBV6-5 and TRBJ1-3; D call uncertain. Trimming took 2 bases from V and 0 from J, leaving 11 bases between them. The CDR3 length is 16 residues. Germline V gene sequence: CDR1 MNHEY, CDR2 SVGAGI. The CDR3 sequence: CASSYGQTYSGNTIYF. Written as DNA, the CDR3 is TGTGCCAGCAGTTACGGCCAGACTTACTCTGGAAACACCATATATTTT.

The chain joins TRBV19 to TRBJ1-5; D is possibly TRBD1 (5 bases). Trimming shortened V by 4 bases and J by 4 bases, and 11 bases separated the two germline ends. The CDR3 has 14 residues. CDR1 is LNHDA, CDR2 SQIVND, per germline (reference sequence). The CDR3 spells CASSKRQINQPQHF. The CDR3 DNA follows: TGTGCCAGTAGTAAACGACAGATTAATCAGCCCCAGCATTTT.

The V call is TRBV20-1, the J call TRBJ2-7; TRBD2 is a possible D gene (6 bases). Looked up from germline, CDR1 is DFQATT and CDR2 is SNEGSKA (reference sequence). The V end lost 6 bases, the J end lost 6 bases, and 12 bases lay between the germline ends. This CDR3 region has 11 residues. CDR3 sequence reads: CSAYPGGEQYF. The DNA of the CDR3 is TGCAGTGCCTACCCCGGGGGCGAGCAGTACTTC.

This chain connects TRBV4-2 to TRBJ2-3; 10 bases match TRBD2. Germline-derived CDR1 and CDR2 are LGHNA and YNFKEQ. This CDR3 region has 20 residues. After removal of 1 base from V and 1 base from J, the junction contained 14 bases not matched to a gene. CDR3 sequence (DNA): TGTGCCAGCAGCCAAGCTCCCTCTAGCGGGAGAGGTGGAGGCACAGATACGCAGTATTTT. Translated: CASSQAPSSGRGGGTDTQYF.

CDR3 residues: CASNQGSSYNEQFF. In DNA form, the CDR3 reads TGCGCCAGCAACCAGGGTAGCTCCTACAATGAGCAGTTCTTC. The chain combines TRBV5-1 with TRBJ2-1, with D possibly being TRBD1 (5 bases). CDR3 size: 14 residues. The germline V gene encodes CDR1 SGHRS and CDR2 YFSETQ. V shed 6 bases and J shed 0 bases, with 10 bases lying between them. Full variable domain (rest looked up from reference TRBV5-1 and TRBJ2-1): KAGVTQTPRYLIKTRGQQVTLSCSPISGHRSVSWYQQTPGQGLQFLFEYFSETQRNKGNFPGRFSGRQFSNSRSEMNVSTLELGDSALYLCASNQGSSYNEQFFGPGTRLTVL.

CDR3 in amino acids: CASSARLAGVPDTQYF. The CDR3 DNA sequence: TGCGCCAGCAGCGCACGACTAGCGGGAGTGCCAGATACGCAGTATTTT. The chain links TRBV5-1 to TRBJ2-3, with 12 bases fitting TRBD2. This CDR3 comprises 16 residues. Germline trimming cut 4 bases from V and 4 bases from J; bases unmatched to any gene: 7. Germline CDR1 is SGHRS and CDR2 is YFSETQ.

The chain couples TRBV19 to TRBJ1-5; D is unresolved. The CDR3 has 14 amino acids. Germline-derived CDR1 and CDR2 are LNHDA and SQIVND (reference sequence). V was pared by 4 bases and J by 3 bases, with 10 bases between. In DNA, the CDR3 is TGTGCCAGTAGTAAGGACGGGGACAATCAGCCCCAGCATTTT. It yields the protein CASSKDGDNQPQHF.

J is TRBJ2-7 and V is TRBV7-6; 11 nucleotides line up with TRBD1. With 4 bases clipped from V and 4 bases from J, the junction kept 3 bases outside the gene matches. The CDR3 totals 14 residues. Per germline, CDR1 SGHVS and CDR2 FNYEAQ. CDR3: CASSSGTGGYEQYF. The CDR3 DNA is TGTGCCAGCAGCTCCGGGACAGGGGGATACGAGCAGTACTTC.

The chain links TRBV25-1 to TRBJ2-5, with TRBD2 as a possible D gene (5 bases). Trimming shortened V by 8 bases and J by 7 bases, and 14 bases separated the two germline ends. The CDR3 extends over 12 amino acids. Germline CDR1 is MGHDK and CDR2 is SYGVNS. The CDR3, as DNA: TGTGCCAGCCCCCCGGGAAAAAGGACCCAGTACTTC. Translation gives CASPPGKRTQYF.

J is TRBJ1-5 and V is TRBV19, with no clear D. Germline lookup yields CDR1 LNHDA and CDR2 SQIVND (reference sequence). CDR3 length: 18 residues. Between the trimmed V and J ends, which lost 1 base and 1 base, there was a span of 17 bases. The CDR3 bases are TGTGCCAGTAGTATAGGTCGGCAGGCGTCGACCAGCAATCAGCCCCAGCATTTT. This translates into CASSIGRQASTSNQPQHF. Using reference TRBV19 and TRBJ1-5 for the parts outside the CDR3, the full variable domain is DGGITQSPKYLFRKEGQNVTLSCEQNLNHDAMYWYRQDPGQGLRLIYYSQIVNDFQKGDIAEGYSVSREKKESFPLTVTSAQKNPTAFYLCASSIGRQASTSNQPQHFGDGTRLSIL.

The chain is built from TRBV6-5 and TRBJ2-7; D gene unclear. The V end was cut by 4 bases, the J end by 5 bases, with 6 bases between. CDR3 size: 11 residues. CDR1 is MNHEY and CDR2 is SVGAGI in the germline V gene. DNA of the CDR3: TGTGCCAGCAGTTCCCGTCACGAGCAGTACTTC. Protein sequence: CASSSRHEQYF.

The chain is built from TRBV7-3 and TRBJ1-6; TRBD1 is a possible D gene (5 bases). V lost 2 bases to trimming and J lost 6 bases, with 8 bases between them. The CDR3 sequence is 14 residues long. Germline assignment: CDR1 SGHTA and CDR2 FQGTGA. The CDR3: CASSLQGSNSPLHF. As DNA, the CDR3 is TGTGCCAGCAGCTTACAGGGATCTAATTCACCCCTCCACTTT.

The chain employs TRBV27 and TRBJ2-7, with 9 bases identical to TRBD1. The germline CDR1 and CDR2 sequences are MNHEY and SMNVEV (reference sequence). V shed 2 bases, J shed 5 bases, and the junction held 4 bases outside the gene matches. The CDR3 covers 14 residues. The CDR3 reads CASSLGGQGNEQYF. DNA for the CDR3: TGTGCCAGCAGTTTAGGGGGACAGGGTAACGAGCAGTACTTC.

The chain couples TRBV18 to TRBJ2-7, with TRBD1 identical over 8 bases. This CDR3 has 15 amino acids. Germline values: CDR1 KGHSH, CDR2 LQKENI. V dropped 4 bases and J dropped 2; count of bases not matched to a gene: 7. The CDR3 DNA is TGTGCCAGCTCACTGCCAGGGGGCTTGACCTACGAGCAGTACTTC. Its translation is CASSLPGGLTYEQYF.

This sequence joins TRBV6-5 and TRBJ2-1, with 8 bases matching TRBD2. CDR1 is MNHEY and CDR2 is SVGAGI in the germline V gene. The V and J ends lost 6 bases and 10 bases, in that order; junction bases with no gene match: 11. The CDR3 extends over 14 amino acids. As DNA, the CDR3 is TGTGCCAGCAGGAAAACTAGCGGCCCCGGGGAGCAGTTCTTC. Translating gives CASRKTSGPGEQFF.